The present entry profiles one T cell receptor (beta chain) with its context. Its antigen is not known. These data belong to a study of cytomegalovirus exposure and HLA in healthy donors. Germline CDR1 reads LGHNA; CDR2 reads YNFKEQ. The CDR3 extends over 17 amino acids. Trimming took off 1 base at V and 7 bases at J, with 22 bases between the two ends. Overall study findings and caveats: Because they were indistinguishable, some V segments, including TRBV6-2 and TRBV6-3, were excluded.

PCR employed 60 Vbeta and 13 Jbeta primers. Original data processing: In a later analysis, 10 million to 11 million of approximately 86 million unique beta chains occurred in at least two donors. The protocol was immunoSEQ multiplex PCR, while the TCRdb copy is restricted to in-frame clones and leaves out a portion. Clonal size and the V and J genes are those of that table, whereas D and trimming came from the DNA. Among around 160,000 clones listed, over 60% were seen once. The gene calls are TRBV4-2 and TRBJ1-1; the D gene is possibly TRBD1 (6 bases). The sample taken for sequencing was PBMCs. The clonotype originates from a middle-aged man in good health and CMV-seropositive. CDR3: CASSQGNPGHRSGEAFF. As DNA, the CDR3 is TGTGCCAGCAGCCAAGGCAACCCGGGACATCGCTCGGGTGAAGCTTTCTTT.